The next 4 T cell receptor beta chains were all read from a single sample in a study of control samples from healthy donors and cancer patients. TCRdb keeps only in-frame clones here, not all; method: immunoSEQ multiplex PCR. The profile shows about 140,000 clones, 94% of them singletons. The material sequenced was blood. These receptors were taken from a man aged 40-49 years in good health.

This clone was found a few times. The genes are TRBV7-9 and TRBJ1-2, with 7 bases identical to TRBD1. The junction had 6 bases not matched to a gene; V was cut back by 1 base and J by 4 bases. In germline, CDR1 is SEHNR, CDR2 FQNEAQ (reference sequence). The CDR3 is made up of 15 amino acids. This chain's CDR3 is CASSLGPGQRYGYTF. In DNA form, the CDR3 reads TGTGCCAGCAGCTTAGGTCCGGGACAGCGCTATGGCTACACCTTC.

DNA for the CDR3: TGTGCCATCCCTTCTCCTCAGGGCAATGAGCAGTTCTTC. Translated, it gives CAIPSPQGNEQFF. The genes are TRBV10-3 and TRBJ2-1; possibly TRBD1 for D (5 bases). V lost 8 bases and J 6 bases, leaving 14 bases between the germline ends. The CDR3 is made up of 13 amino acids. CDR1 ENHRY and CDR2 SYGVKD come from the germline V gene.

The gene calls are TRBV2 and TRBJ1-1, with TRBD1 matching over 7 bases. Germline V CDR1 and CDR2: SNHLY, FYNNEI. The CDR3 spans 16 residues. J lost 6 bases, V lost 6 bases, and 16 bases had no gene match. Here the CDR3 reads CASSRTRTGERSEAFF. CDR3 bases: TGTGCCAGCAGCCGAACAAGGACAGGCGAGAGGTCTGAAGCTTTCTTT.

CDR3 nucleotides: TGTGCCAGCAGCCCCGGACAGGGCCGGACAGATACGCAGTATTTT. Translating it yields CASSPGQGRTDTQYF. The rearrangement links TRBV5-4 to TRBJ2-3, with 8 bases that match TRBD1. Germline CDR1 is SGHNT and CDR2 is YYREEE (reference sequence). The CDR3 extends over 15 amino acids. V trimming: 4 bases; J trimming: 3 bases; junction bases outside the gene matches: 7.